The clone carrying this T cell receptor (beta chain) came up many times. What it recognizes is unknown. Only Caucasian adults living in Nashville, Tennessee made up the donor group. TCRdb's table, derived via immunoSEQ multiplex PCR, lists solely in-frame clones and lacks some. The table lists about 1 million clones, roughly 80% of them singletons. The data are from a study of shared clonotypes between healthy human individuals. Whole-study context: CD4 naive and CD4 memory each took three plates per donor, while CD8 naive took two and CD8 memory one.

Overall study results and limits: Across several donors, naive CD4 shared around 5.3%, naive CD8 less than 4%, memory CD4 roughly 2.1%, memory CD8 around 0.42%. In contrast to clonotypes shared by all four donors, non-shared clonotypes had lower generation probabilities.

Germline CDR1 MDHEN, CDR2 SYDVKM. The CDR3 extends over 14 amino acids. Trimming cost V 1 base and J 2 bases, with 8 bases left between them. The sequencing sample was made of memory CD4+ T cells sorted from blood. Regarding subset: CD45RA-negative fraction. The TCR comes from a man aged 18 to 30 in good health. The rearrangement links TRBV28 to TRBJ2-5; D may be TRBD1 (5 bases). The CDR3 is CASSLLGLQETQYF. The CDR3 DNA follows: TGTGCCAGCAGTTTATTGGGGCTACAAGAGACCCAGTACTTC.